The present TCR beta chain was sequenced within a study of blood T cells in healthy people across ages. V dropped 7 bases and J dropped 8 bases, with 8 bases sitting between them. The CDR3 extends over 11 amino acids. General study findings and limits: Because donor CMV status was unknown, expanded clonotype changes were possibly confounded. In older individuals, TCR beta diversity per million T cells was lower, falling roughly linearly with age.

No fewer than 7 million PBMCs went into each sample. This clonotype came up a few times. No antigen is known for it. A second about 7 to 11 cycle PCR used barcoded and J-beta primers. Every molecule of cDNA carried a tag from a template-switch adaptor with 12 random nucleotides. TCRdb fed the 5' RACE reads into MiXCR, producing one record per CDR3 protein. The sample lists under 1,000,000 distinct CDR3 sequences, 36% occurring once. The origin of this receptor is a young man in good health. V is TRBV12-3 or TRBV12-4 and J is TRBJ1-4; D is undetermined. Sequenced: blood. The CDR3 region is CASKGSEKLFF. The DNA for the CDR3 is TGTGCCAGCAAAGGTAGCGAAAAACTGTTTTTT.